This record looks at one T cell receptor (beta chain) sequence and its context. Antigen: not known. The PCR used 60 Vbeta and 13 Jbeta primers. Libraries were prepared by immunoSEQ multiplex PCR; TCRdb keeps only in-frame clonotypes and omits some of them. The sample records 150,000 to 200,000 clones, more than 75% being singletons. The data belong to a study of cytomegalovirus exposure and HLA in healthy donors. Whole-study results and caveats: Sequencing depth across donors, presence/absence analyses assumed, was roughly uniform. A later look showed TCR association rates differing by HLA locus, highest for DRB1 and lowest for HLA-C.

V shed 5 bases and J shed 4 bases, with 9 bases lying between them. The CDR3 is made up of 13 amino acids. Germline values: CDR1 LGHNA, CDR2 YSLEER. This TCR was sampled from a girl under three years old in good health and CMV-seronegative. What was sequenced was PBMCs. V and J are TRBV4-3 and TRBJ2-1; D unclear. CDR3 sequence (DNA): TGCGCCAGCAGCTCCCGTATTTACAATGAGCAGTTCTTC. Its protein product is CASSSRIYNEQFF.